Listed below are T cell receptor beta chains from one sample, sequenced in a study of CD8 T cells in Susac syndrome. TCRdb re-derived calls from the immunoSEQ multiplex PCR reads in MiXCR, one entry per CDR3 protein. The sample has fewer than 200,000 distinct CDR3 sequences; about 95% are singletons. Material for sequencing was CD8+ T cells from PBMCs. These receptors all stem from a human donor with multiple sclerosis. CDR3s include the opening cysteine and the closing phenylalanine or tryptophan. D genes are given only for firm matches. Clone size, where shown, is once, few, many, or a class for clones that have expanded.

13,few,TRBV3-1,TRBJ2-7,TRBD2,TGTGCCAGCAGTTTAGCGGGAGCCTACGAGCAGTACTTC,CASSLAGAYEQYF
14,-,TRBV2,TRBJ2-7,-,TGTGCCAGCAGTGAAAGGGGGGCCTCCTACGAGCAGTACTTC,CASSERGASYEQYF
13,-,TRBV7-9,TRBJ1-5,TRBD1,TGTGCCAGCAGCTCTGGACAGGGTGGGCCCCAGCATTTT,CASSSGQGGPQHF
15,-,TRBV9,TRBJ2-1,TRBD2,TGTGCCAGCAGCGTAACGGGACTAGTTGTGAATGAGCAGTTCTTC,CASSVTGLVVNEQFF
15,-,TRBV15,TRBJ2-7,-,TGTGCCACCAGCAGAGTATTCAGCAGCGCCTACGAGCAGTACTTC,CATSRVFSSAYEQYF
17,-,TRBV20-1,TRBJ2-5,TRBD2,TGCAGTGCTCCAACACCGGGACTAGCGACGATGACGGAGACCCAGTACTTC,CSAPTPGLATMTETQYF
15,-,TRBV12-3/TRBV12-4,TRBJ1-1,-,TGTGCCAGCAGCCCACGGTACCAGGTAGGGACTGAAGCTTTCTTT,CASSPRYQVGTEAFF
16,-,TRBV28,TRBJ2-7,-,TGTGCCAGCAGCTGGGGGGCGGGACAGAGCTCCTACGAGCAGTACTTC,CASSWGAGQSSYEQYF
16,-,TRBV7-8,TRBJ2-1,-,TGTGCCAGCAGCTTAAATCACAGACAGCCTTACAATGAGCAGTTCTTC,CASSLNHRQPYNEQFF
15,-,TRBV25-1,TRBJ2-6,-,TGTGCCAGCAGTGAATTGATCGGGGGGGCCAACGTCCTGACTTTC,CASSELIGGANVLTF
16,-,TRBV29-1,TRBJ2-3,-,TGCAGCGTTGTCGCAGTCGCAGCGGTCTCCACAGATACGCAGTATTTT,CSVVAVAAVSTDTQYF
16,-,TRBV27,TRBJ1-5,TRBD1,TGTGCCAGCAGTCCGGGGACAGCTGGCGGCAATCAGCCCCAGCATTTT,CASSPGTAGGNQPQHF
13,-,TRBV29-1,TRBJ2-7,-,TGCAGTGCCCTTGGGGGGAACGTCTACGAGCAGTACTTC,CSALGGNVYEQYF
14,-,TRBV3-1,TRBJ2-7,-,TGTGCCAGCAGGAAGGGGGGAGAAGCCTACGAGCAGTACTTC,CASRKGGEAYEQYF
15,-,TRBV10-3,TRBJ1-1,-,TGTGCCATCAGCCCCTTAACAGGACCGAACACTGAAGCTTTCTTT,CAISPLTGPNTEAFF
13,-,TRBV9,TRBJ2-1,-,TGTGCCAGCGGTAGCGACGACTACAATGAGCAGTTCTTC,CASGSDDYNEQFF
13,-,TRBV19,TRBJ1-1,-,TGTGCCAGTAGTATAATTGCCGACACTGAAGCTTTCTTT,CASSIIADTEAFF
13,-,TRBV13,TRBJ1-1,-,TGTGCCAGCAGCTTACGGGTGGTCACTGAAGCTTTCTTT,CASSLRVVTEAFF
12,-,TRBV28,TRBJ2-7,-,TGTGCCAGCAGTCCCCACAGGTACGAGCAGTACTTC,CASSPHRYEQYF
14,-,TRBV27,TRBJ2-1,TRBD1,TGTGCCAGCAGCCTGGGACAGGGGCCGGATGAGCAGTTCTTC,CASSLGQGPDEQFF
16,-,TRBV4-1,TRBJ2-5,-,TGCGCCAGCAGCCAAGATAATCTGGGTTCGGTAGAGACCCAGTACTTC,CASSQDNLGSVETQYF
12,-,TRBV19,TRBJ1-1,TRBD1,TGTGCCAGTAGTATAGCGACAGGGGCGGCTTTCTTT,CASSIATGAAFF
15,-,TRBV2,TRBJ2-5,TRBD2,TGTGCCAGCCTACTGCGGGGGGGCGGACAAGAGACCCAGTACTTC,CASLLRGGGQETQYF
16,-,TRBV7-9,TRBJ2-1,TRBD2,TGTGCCAGCAGCCACCCTGGGAGGGTGTCGGAAGGGGAGCAGTTCTTC,CASSHPGRVSEGEQFF
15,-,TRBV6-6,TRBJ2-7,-,TGTGCCAGCAGTTACGGGGACATCGGGCCCTACGAGCAGTACTTC,CASSYGDIGPYEQYF
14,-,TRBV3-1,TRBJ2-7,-,TGTGCCAGCAGCCAAGATCTCGAGTCCTACGAGCAGTACTTC,CASSQDLESYEQYF
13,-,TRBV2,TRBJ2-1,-,TGTGCCAGCAGTGAAGCGATCCGAACGGAGCAGTTCTTC,CASSEAIRTEQFF
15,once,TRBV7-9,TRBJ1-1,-,TGTGCCAGCAGCCGCTGGCGTCGGGCATACACTGAAGCTTTCTTT,CASSRWRRAYTEAFF
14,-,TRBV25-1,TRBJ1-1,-,TGTGCCAGCACTTCAACGGACGCGTACACTGAAGCTTTCTTT,CASTSTDAYTEAFF
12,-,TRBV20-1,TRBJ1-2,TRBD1,TGCAGTGTTCGGACAGGGTGGGATGGCTACACCTTC,CSVRTGWDGYTF
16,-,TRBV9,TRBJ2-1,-,TGTGCCAGCAGCGTAGGGTGGGCAGGCGGTCACGGTGAGCAGTTCTTC,CASSVGWAGGHGEQFF
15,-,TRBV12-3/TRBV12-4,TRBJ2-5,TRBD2,TGTGCCAGCAGTCTGACTAGCGGGAGGGTCGAGACCCAGTACTTC,CASSLTSGRVETQYF
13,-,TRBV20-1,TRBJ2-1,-,TGCAGTGCTAGGCCCCGCTCCTACAATGAGCAGTTCTTC,CSARPRSYNEQFF
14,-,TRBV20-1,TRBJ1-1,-,TGCAGTGCTAGAGTCGGCGGGCAGAACACTGAAGCTTTCTTT,CSARVGGQNTEAFF
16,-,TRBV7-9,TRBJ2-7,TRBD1,TGTGCCAGCAGCCCCCCATCCGGGACAGTACATGGCGAGCAGTACTTC,CASSPPSGTVHGEQYF
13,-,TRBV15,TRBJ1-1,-,TGTGCCACAGCAGCAGGAATGAACACTGAAGCTTTCTTT,CATAAGMNTEAFF
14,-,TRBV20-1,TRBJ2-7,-,TGCAGTGCCGTCGCGCTGGGGGCGTCCTACGAGCAGTACTTC,CSAVALGASYEQYF
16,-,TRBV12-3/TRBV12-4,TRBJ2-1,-,TGTGCCAGCAGTTTTTACGGGGGATCCTCCTACAATGAGCAGTTCTTC,CASSFYGGSSYNEQFF
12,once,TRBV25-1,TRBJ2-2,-,TGTGCCAGCAGTTTGAGGGTCGGGGAGCTGTTTTTT,CASSLRVGELFF
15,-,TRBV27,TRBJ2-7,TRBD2,TGTGCCAGCAGCCAGACTAGCGGGGAAGGCTACGAGCAGTACTTC,CASSQTSGEGYEQYF
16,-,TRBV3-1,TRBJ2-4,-,TGTGCCAGCAGCGACTCGACAGGCAGTGGTGGCAACATTCAGTACTTC,CASSDSTGSGGNIQYF
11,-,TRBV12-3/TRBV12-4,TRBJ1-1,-,TGTGCCAGCGGGTATAACACTGAAGCTTTCTTT,CASGYNTEAFF
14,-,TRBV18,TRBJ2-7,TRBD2,TGTGCCAGCTCACCTCCACTAGCGGGTCGGGAGCAGTACTTC,CASSPPLAGREQYF
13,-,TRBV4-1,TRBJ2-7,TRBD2,TGCGCCAGCAGCTCCCAATTTAGCGGGGAGCAGTACTTC,CASSSQFSGEQYF
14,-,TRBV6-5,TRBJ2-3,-,TGTGCCAGCAGTTACGAGGGGGGGGCAGATACGCAGTATTTT,CASSYEGGADTQYF
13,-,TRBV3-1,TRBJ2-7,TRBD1,TGTGCCAGCACCCTAGTAACAGGGGCCGAGCAGTACTTC,CASTLVTGAEQYF
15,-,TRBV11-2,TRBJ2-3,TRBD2,TGTGCCAGCAGCTATAGCGGGGGGGCCGCAGATACGCAGTATTTT,CASSYSGGAADTQYF
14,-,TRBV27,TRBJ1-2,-,TGTGCCAGCAGCCGGTTTGGTGCTAACTATGGCTACACCTTC,CASSRFGANYGYTF
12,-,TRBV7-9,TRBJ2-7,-,TGTGCCAGCAGGCCGGACAGCCAAGAGCAGTACTTC,CASRPDSQEQYF
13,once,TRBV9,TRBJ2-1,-,TGTGCCAGCAGCGTAGGCGCCTTCAATGAGCAGTTCTTC,CASSVGAFNEQFF
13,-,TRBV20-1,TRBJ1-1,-,TGCAGTGCTAGCCCTTTTATGAACACTGAAGCTTTCTTT,CSASPFMNTEAFF
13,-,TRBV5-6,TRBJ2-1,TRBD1,TGTGCCAGCAGCTCACAGGGGGATAATGAGCAGTTCTTC,CASSSQGDNEQFF
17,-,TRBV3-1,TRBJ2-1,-,TGTGCCAGCAGCCAAGATAACAGCGACCCCCCTTACAATGAGCAGTTCTTC,CASSQDNSDPPYNEQFF
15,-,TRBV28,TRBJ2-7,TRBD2,TGTGCCAGCAGTTTATGGCTAGCGGGAGGTGACGAGCAGTACTTC,CASSLWLAGGDEQYF
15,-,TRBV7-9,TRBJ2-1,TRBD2,TGTGCCAGCAGTTTGACTAGCGGGAGCCTGAATGAGCAGTTCTTC,CASSLTSGSLNEQFF
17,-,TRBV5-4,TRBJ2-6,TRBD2,TGTGCCAGCAGCCGTGGGACTATGGGGTCTGGGGCCAACGTCCTGACTTTC,CASSRGTMGSGANVLTF
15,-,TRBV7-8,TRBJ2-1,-,TGTGCCAGCAGCTTCCAGTGGGACCCCTACAATGAGCAGTTCTTC,CASSFQWDPYNEQFF
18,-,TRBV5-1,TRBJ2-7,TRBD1,TGCGCCAGCAGCTTAGTTGGGACAGGAACAATGAGCTCCTACGAGCAGTACTTC,CASSLVGTGTMSSYEQYF